This record covers a single TCR beta chain. V trimming: 1 base; J trimming: 4 bases; junction bases outside the gene matches: 5. Germline V lookup: CDR1 SGHDN, CDR2 FVKESK. The CDR3 consists of 15 residues. In the source study's methods: Amplification with reference gene primers provided the estimates of nucleated cell counts. Sequenced by immunoSEQ multiplex PCR; TCRdb stores in-frame clones only, minus some. The DNA gave D and trimming, while V, J and clone size come from that table. The data contain approximately 150,000 clones, about 90% of them seen just once; the ten biggest clones take up roughly a tenth. This record belongs to a study of blood T cell repertoires in COVID-19.

Specimen: peripheral blood. The chain couples TRBV14 to TRBJ2-7, with TRBD2 matching over 9 bases. The origin of this receptor is a man aged 60-69 years with active or convalescent COVID-19. The CDR3 DNA reads as TGTGCCAGCAGCCAAGGACTAGCGGTTTTTTACGAGCAGTACTTC. It is translated as CASSQGLAVFYEQYF.